Here is one T cell receptor (beta chain) with its context. Antigen: not known. Sorting based on CD45RO/CCR7/CD25/CD127/CD95/CD27 separated CD4+ naive, central memory, regulatory and stem cell-like memory cells. Purities in excess of 95% were seen in all sorted populations. This sample is part of a study of beta chain features in type 1 diabetes. The entirety of the isolated RNA underwent reverse transcription, so expressed TCRB transcripts were sequenced. About 3.57 million reads, on average, came from each naive, central memory and regulatory T cell sample. Method: immunoSEQ multiplex PCR; TCRdb's copy keeps in-frame clones and lacks some. The sample includes about 280,000 clones, approximately 15% of them seen just once. Whole-study findings and limits: The study found that naive, central memory and Treg TCRB repertoires appeared more similar in patients than in healthy donors. In all four CD4+ subsets, TCRB CDR3 length was significantly, moderately reduced in type 1 diabetes.

V lost 2 bases and J lost 6, with 14 bases in between. CDR1 is SEHNR, CDR2 FQNEAQ, per germline (reference sequence). The CDR3 length is 14 residues. Source material: naive CD4+ T cells from blood. This chain uses TRBV7-9 with TRBJ2-7; D call uncertain. The receptor was isolated from a man aged 18 to 35 with type 1 diabetes. CDR3 amino acids: CASSLRLEASEQYF. CDR3 nucleotides: TGTGCCAGCAGCTTACGGCTAGAGGCCAGCGAGCAGTACTTC.